The rows below give T cell receptor beta chains drawn from one sample of a study of molecular identifiers for immune sequencing clone quantification. TCRdb re-called the PCR reads through MiXCR, storing one row per CDR3 protein. In the table there are about 300,000 distinct CDR3 sequences, about 20% of which are singletons. Sequenced: naive CD8+ T cells from blood, with Jurkat cell RNA spiked in. The receptors here all came from a human donor in good health. Some libraries in this study had Jurkat cell RNA spiked in. The CDR3 runs from the conserved cysteine through the conserved F or W. A D gene is named only where the DNA matches it firmly. Only part of the rows carry a size: once, few, many, or a class if the clone is expanded.

J gene: TRBJ2-2
D gene: NA
clone size: NA
V gene: TRBV7-2
CDR3 protein: CASSFLPDIGNTGELFF
CDR3 DNA: TGTGCCAGCAGCTTTCTTCCAGATATCGGGAACACCGGGGAGCTGTTTTTT

J gene: TRBJ1-3
D gene: TRBD1
clone size: many
V gene: TRBV15
CDR3 protein: CATTSGTESSGNTIYF
CDR3 DNA: TGTGCCACCACCTCCGGGACAGAGAGCTCTGGAAACACCATATATTTT

J gene: TRBJ2-1
D gene: NA
clone size: many
V gene: TRBV7-2
CDR3 protein: CASSLIRSSYNEQFF
CDR3 DNA: TGTGCCAGCAGCCTGATACGGAGCTCCTACAATGAGCAGTTCTTC

J gene: TRBJ1-2
D gene: NA
clone size: many
V gene: TRBV12-3/TRBV12-4
CDR3 protein: CASSSTGTAFFYGYTF
CDR3 DNA: TGTGCCAGCAGTTCCACCGGGACGGCATTCTTCTATGGCTACACCTTC

J gene: TRBJ2-1
D gene: NA
clone size: many
V gene: TRBV11-2
CDR3 protein: CASSLDWGNEQFF
CDR3 DNA: TGTGCCAGCAGCTTAGATTGGGGCAATGAGCAGTTCTTC

J gene: TRBJ2-3
D gene: NA
clone size: few
V gene: TRBV10-2
CDR3 protein: CASSEDPPSTDTQYF
CDR3 DNA: TGCGCCAGCAGTGAAGACCCACCGAGCACAGATACGCAGTATTTT

J gene: TRBJ2-7
D gene: TRBD2
clone size: many
V gene: TRBV20-1
CDR3 protein: CSARQRGWSPEQYF
CDR3 DNA: TGCAGTGCTAGACAGCGGGGGTGGAGCCCCGAGCAGTACTTC

J gene: TRBJ2-4
D gene: NA
clone size: many
V gene: TRBV27
CDR3 protein: CASSPLGREDLLGNIQYF
CDR3 DNA: TGTGCCAGCAGTCCCCTGGGCAGGGAGGATCTTTTGGGAAACATTCAGTACTTC

J gene: TRBJ2-7
D gene: NA
clone size: many
V gene: TRBV7-9
CDR3 protein: CASSLTVTAPHEQYF
CDR3 DNA: TGTGCCAGCAGCTTAACCGTCACAGCCCCCCACGAGCAGTACTTC

J gene: TRBJ2-3
D gene: NA
clone size: NA
V gene: TRBV30
CDR3 protein: CAWSYVTTDTQYF
CDR3 DNA: TGTGCCTGGAGTTACGTTACCACAGATACGCAGTATTTT

J gene: TRBJ1-5
D gene: NA
clone size: many
V gene: TRBV7-9
CDR3 protein: CASSLGGLGNQPQHF
CDR3 DNA: TGTGCCAGCAGTTTAGGGGGACTTGGCAATCAGCCCCAGCATTTT

J gene: TRBJ2-7
D gene: NA
clone size: many
V gene: TRBV30
CDR3 protein: CAWSEGQLSYEQYF
CDR3 DNA: TGTGCCTGGAGTGAAGGACAGCTTAGCTACGAGCAGTACTTC

J gene: TRBJ2-7
D gene: TRBD2
clone size: many
V gene: TRBV9
CDR3 protein: CASSVWSSGAYEQYF
CDR3 DNA: TGTGCCAGCAGCGTGTGGTCTAGCGGGGCCTACGAGCAGTACTTC

J gene: TRBJ2-3
D gene: TRBD2
clone size: few
V gene: TRBV20-1
CDR3 protein: CSAAGELTGTDTQYF
CDR3 DNA: TGCAGTGCGGCGGGGGAGTTGACGGGCACAGATACGCAGTATTTT

J gene: TRBJ2-3
D gene: TRBD2
clone size: many
V gene: TRBV7-2
CDR3 protein: CASSSTAGGPDTQYF
CDR3 DNA: TGTGCCAGCAGCTCAACAGCGGGAGGGCCAGATACGCAGTATTTT

J gene: TRBJ2-1
D gene: TRBD1
clone size: many
V gene: TRBV7-2
CDR3 protein: CASSLAGTGFEQFF
CDR3 DNA: TGTGCCAGCAGCTTAGCCGGGACAGGGTTTGAGCAGTTCTTC

J gene: TRBJ1-4
D gene: NA
clone size: many
V gene: TRBV7-2
CDR3 protein: CASSLAVGEKLFF
CDR3 DNA: TGTGCCAGCAGCCTAGCAGTCGGCGAAAAACTGTTTTTT

J gene: TRBJ2-5
D gene: NA
clone size: many
V gene: TRBV27
CDR3 protein: CASSLDLQETQYF
CDR3 DNA: TGTGCCAGCAGTCTGGACCTCCAAGAGACCCAGTACTTC

J gene: TRBJ1-5
D gene: TRBD1
clone size: many
V gene: TRBV28
CDR3 protein: CASSWGQGSNQPQHF
CDR3 DNA: TGTGCCAGCAGTTGGGGACAGGGGAGCAATCAGCCCCAGCATTTT

J gene: TRBJ2-2
D gene: NA
clone size: many
V gene: TRBV18
CDR3 protein: CASSPPRFEPNTGELFF
CDR3 DNA: TGTGCCAGCTCACCACCCAGATTCGAACCGAACACCGGGGAGCTGTTTTTT

J gene: TRBJ2-7
D gene: NA
clone size: many
V gene: TRBV30
CDR3 protein: CAWSVTPGEQYF
CDR3 DNA: TGTGCCTGGAGTGTTACGCCTGGTGAGCAGTACTTC

J gene: TRBJ1-1
D gene: TRBD1
clone size: few
V gene: TRBV7-9
CDR3 protein: CASSSNAGQGLNTEAFF
CDR3 DNA: TGTGCCAGCAGCTCCAATGCGGGACAGGGGCTGAACACTGAAGCTTTCTTT

J gene: TRBJ1-1
D gene: NA
clone size: many
V gene: TRBV4-3
CDR3 protein: CASSQESRLNTEAFF
CDR3 DNA: TGCGCCAGCAGCCAAGAGTCACGCTTGAACACTGAAGCTTTCTTT

J gene: TRBJ1-5
D gene: NA
clone size: many
V gene: TRBV6-2/TRBV6-3
CDR3 protein: CASSYGVAQHF
CDR3 DNA: TGTGCCAGCAGTTACGGGGTGGCCCAGCATTTT

J gene: TRBJ2-2
D gene: TRBD2
clone size: NA
V gene: TRBV30
CDR3 protein: CAWSVDLAETGELFF
CDR3 DNA: TGTGCCTGGAGTGTCGATCTAGCGGAAACCGGGGAGCTGTTTTTT

J gene: TRBJ2-7
D gene: TRBD1
clone size: many
V gene: TRBV20-1
CDR3 protein: CSARDRGTGVEQYF
CDR3 DNA: TGCAGTGCTAGAGATCGGGGGACAGGGGTCGAGCAGTACTTC

J gene: TRBJ1-5
D gene: NA
clone size: few
V gene: TRBV27
CDR3 protein: CASSLSPRAGQHF
CDR3 DNA: TGTGCCAGCAGTTTATCGCCCAGGGCCGGTCAGCATTTT

J gene: TRBJ2-1
D gene: NA
clone size: many
V gene: TRBV7-2
CDR3 protein: CASSLVGGNSYNEQFF
CDR3 DNA: TGTGCCAGCAGCTTAGTTGGCGGGAACTCCTACAATGAGCAGTTCTTC

J gene: TRBJ2-7
D gene: TRBD1
clone size: many
V gene: TRBV6-5
CDR3 protein: CAARKAGGIDEQYF
CDR3 DNA: TGTGCCGCCCGAAAGGCAGGGGGAATCGACGAGCAGTACTTC

J gene: TRBJ2-3
D gene: NA
clone size: NA
V gene: TRBV11-2
CDR3 protein: CASSLEASGTDTQYF
CDR3 DNA: TGTGCCAGCAGCTTAGAAGCTAGCGGCACAGATACGCAGTATTTT

J gene: TRBJ2-7
D gene: NA
clone size: many
V gene: TRBV5-1
CDR3 protein: CASSLDEGGGYEQYF
CDR3 DNA: TGCGCCAGCAGCTTGGACGAGGGGGGAGGCTACGAGCAGTACTTC

J gene: TRBJ2-5
D gene: NA
clone size: many
V gene: TRBV20-1
CDR3 protein: CSARDRTEPQETQYF
CDR3 DNA: TGCAGTGCTAGAGACAGGACGGAGCCTCAAGAGACCCAGTACTTC

J gene: TRBJ2-7
D gene: TRBD2
clone size: NA
V gene: TRBV27
CDR3 protein: CASSSGSRYERYF
CDR3 DNA: TGTGCCAGCAGTAGCGGGAGTAGGTACGAGCGGTACTTC

J gene: TRBJ2-7
D gene: NA
clone size: many
V gene: TRBV6-5
CDR3 protein: CASSEATTYEQYF
CDR3 DNA: TGTGCCAGCTCCGAAGCGACTACCTACGAGCAGTACTTC

J gene: TRBJ1-1
D gene: TRBD1
clone size: many
V gene: TRBV14
CDR3 protein: CASSQDVQGEAFF
CDR3 DNA: TGTGCCAGCAGCCAAGACGTCCAGGGGGAGGCTTTCTTT

J gene: TRBJ2-1
D gene: NA
clone size: many
V gene: TRBV29-1
CDR3 protein: CSVTPTGYEQFF
CDR3 DNA: TGCAGCGTCACGCCAACAGGGTATGAGCAGTTCTTC

J gene: TRBJ2-7
D gene: NA
clone size: NA
V gene: TRBV6-2/TRBV6-3
CDR3 protein: CASSLFLGVFYEQYF
CDR3 DNA: TGTGCCAGCAGTTTGTTTCTTGGGGTGTTCTACGAGCAGTACTTC

J gene: TRBJ2-7
D gene: NA
clone size: many
V gene: TRBV2
CDR3 protein: CASGPNYEQYF
CDR3 DNA: TGTGCCAGCGGACCGAACTACGAGCAGTACTTC

J gene: TRBJ1-5
D gene: NA
clone size: few
V gene: TRBV2
CDR3 protein: CASSRDDMRQPQHF
CDR3 DNA: TGTGCCAGCAGTCGAGACGATATGAGGCAGCCCCAGCATTTT